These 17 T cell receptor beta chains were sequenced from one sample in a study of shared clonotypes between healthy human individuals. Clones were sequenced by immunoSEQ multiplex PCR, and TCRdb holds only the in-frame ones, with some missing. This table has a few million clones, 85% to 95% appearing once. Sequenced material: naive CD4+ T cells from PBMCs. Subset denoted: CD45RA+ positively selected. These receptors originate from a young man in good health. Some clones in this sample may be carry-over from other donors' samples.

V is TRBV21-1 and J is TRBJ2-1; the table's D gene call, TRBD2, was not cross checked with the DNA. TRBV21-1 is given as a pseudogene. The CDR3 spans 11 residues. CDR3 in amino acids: CASSKVESQFF. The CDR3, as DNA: TGTGCCAGCAGCAAAGTTGAGTCCCAGTTCTTC.

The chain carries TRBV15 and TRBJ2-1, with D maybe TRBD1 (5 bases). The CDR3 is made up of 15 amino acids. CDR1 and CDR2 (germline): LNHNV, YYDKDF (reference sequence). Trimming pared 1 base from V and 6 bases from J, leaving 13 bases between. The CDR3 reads CATSRGSGIRNEQFF. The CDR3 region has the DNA TGTGCCACCAGCAGAGGGTCAGGGATACGCAATGAGCAGTTCTTC.

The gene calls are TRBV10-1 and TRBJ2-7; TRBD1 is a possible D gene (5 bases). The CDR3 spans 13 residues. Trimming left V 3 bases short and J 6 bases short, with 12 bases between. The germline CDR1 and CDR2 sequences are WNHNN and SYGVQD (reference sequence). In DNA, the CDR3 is TGCGCCAGCAGTGACCCATCACAGGTCGAGCAGTACTTC. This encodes CASSDPSQVEQYF.

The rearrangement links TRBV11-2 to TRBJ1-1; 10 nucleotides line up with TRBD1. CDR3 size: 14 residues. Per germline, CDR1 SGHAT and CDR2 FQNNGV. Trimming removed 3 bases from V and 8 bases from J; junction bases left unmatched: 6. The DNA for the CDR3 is TGTGCCAGCAGCTTTTCGAAGACAGGGGGCGAAGCTTTCTTT. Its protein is CASSFSKTGGEAFF. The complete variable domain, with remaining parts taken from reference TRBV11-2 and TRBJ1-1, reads EAGVAQSPRYKIIEKRQSVAFWCNPISGHATLYWYQQILGQGPKLLIQFQNNGVVDDSQLPKDRFSAERLKGVDSTLKIQPAKLEDSAVYLCASSFSKTGGEAFFGQGTRLTVV.

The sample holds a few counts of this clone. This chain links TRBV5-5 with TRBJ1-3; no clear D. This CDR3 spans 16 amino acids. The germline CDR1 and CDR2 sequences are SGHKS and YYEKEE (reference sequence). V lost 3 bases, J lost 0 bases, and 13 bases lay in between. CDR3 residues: CASSYFAGPSGNTIYF. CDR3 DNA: TGTGCCAGCAGCTATTTCGCGGGTCCCTCTGGAAACACCATATATTTT.

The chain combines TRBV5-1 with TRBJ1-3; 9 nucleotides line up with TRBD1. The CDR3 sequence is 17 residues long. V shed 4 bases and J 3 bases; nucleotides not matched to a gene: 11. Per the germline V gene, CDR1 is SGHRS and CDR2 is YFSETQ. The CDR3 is CASSPDQPTGGGNTIYF. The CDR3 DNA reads TGCGCCAGCAGCCCCGACCAACCGACAGGGGGTGGAAACACCATATATTTT.

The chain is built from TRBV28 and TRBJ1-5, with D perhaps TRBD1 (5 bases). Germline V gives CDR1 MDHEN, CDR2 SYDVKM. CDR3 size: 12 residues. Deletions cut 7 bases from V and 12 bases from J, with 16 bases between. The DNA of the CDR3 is TGTGCCAGCATTATAGCGGGGGGTCACCAGCATTTT. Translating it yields CASIIAGGHQHF.

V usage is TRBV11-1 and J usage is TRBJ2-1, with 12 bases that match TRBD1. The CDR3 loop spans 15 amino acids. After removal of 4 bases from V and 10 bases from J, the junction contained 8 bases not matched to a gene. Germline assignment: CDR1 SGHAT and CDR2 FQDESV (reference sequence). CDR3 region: CASSSPGQGAYEQFF. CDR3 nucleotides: TGTGCCAGCAGCTCACCGGGACAGGGGGCCTACGAGCAGTTCTTC.

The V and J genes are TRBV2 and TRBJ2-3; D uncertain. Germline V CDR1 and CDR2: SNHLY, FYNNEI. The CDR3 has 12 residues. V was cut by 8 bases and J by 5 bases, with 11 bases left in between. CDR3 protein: CASSELIDTQYF. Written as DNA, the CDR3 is TGTGCCAGCTCGGAGTTAATAGATACGCAGTATTTT.

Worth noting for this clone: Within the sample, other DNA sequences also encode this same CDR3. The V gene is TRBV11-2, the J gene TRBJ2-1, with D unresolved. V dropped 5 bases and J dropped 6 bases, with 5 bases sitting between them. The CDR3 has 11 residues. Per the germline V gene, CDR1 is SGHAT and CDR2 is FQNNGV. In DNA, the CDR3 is TGTGCCAGCAGCCAAGGCAATGAGCAGTTCTTC. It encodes CASSQGNEQFF.

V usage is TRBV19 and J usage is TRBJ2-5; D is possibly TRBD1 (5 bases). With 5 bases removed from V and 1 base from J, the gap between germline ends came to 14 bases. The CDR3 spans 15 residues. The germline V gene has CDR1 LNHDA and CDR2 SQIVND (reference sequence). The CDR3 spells CASSSLETAQETQYF. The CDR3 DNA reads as TGTGCCAGTAGTTCCCTAGAGACAGCCCAAGAGACCCAGTACTTC.

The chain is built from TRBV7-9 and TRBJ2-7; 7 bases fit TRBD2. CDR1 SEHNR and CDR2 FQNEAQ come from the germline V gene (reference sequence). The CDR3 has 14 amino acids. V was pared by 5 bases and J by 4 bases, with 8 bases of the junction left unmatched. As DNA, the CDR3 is TGTGCCAGCAGCCCCCGACTAGCCAGGTACGAGCAGTACTTC. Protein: CASSPRLARYEQYF.

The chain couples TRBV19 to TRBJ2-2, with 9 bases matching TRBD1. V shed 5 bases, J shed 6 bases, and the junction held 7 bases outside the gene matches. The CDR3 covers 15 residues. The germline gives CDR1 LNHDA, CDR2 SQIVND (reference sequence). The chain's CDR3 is CASSLRDRVSGELFF. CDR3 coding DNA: TGTGCCAGTAGTCTCCGGGACAGGGTGTCCGGGGAGCTGTTTTTT.

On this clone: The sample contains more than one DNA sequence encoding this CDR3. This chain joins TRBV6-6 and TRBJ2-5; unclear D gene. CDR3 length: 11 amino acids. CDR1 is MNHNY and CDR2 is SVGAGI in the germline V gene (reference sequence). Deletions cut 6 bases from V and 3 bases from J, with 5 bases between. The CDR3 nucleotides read TGTGCCAGCAGCGCAAAAGAGACCCAGTACTTC. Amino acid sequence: CASSAKETQYF.

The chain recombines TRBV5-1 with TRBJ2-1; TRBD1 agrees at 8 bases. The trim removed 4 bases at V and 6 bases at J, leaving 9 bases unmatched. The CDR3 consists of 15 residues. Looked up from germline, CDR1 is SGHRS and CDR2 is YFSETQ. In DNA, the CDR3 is TGCGCCAGCAGCCCGGGACAGGAGGGAACCAATGAGCAGTTCTTC. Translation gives CASSPGQEGTNEQFF.

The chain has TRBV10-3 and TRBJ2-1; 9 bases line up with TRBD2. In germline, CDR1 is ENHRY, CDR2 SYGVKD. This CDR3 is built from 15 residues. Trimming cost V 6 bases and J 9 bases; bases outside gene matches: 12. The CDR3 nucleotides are TGTGCCATCAGCGAAACTCTAGCGGGAAGTAGTGAGCAGTTCTTC. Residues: CAISETLAGSSEQFF.

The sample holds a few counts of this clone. The CDR3 bases are TGTGCCAGCAGTTTAAACAGGCGAACGGATGGCTACACCTTC. Protein product: CASSLNRRTDGYTF. V is TRBV27 and J is TRBJ1-2, with D possibly being TRBD1 (5 bases). The CDR3 is made up of 14 amino acids. CDR1 is MNHEY, CDR2 SMNVEV, per germline (reference sequence). The V gene lost 2 bases and the J gene lost 6 bases, with 13 bases spanning the gap.